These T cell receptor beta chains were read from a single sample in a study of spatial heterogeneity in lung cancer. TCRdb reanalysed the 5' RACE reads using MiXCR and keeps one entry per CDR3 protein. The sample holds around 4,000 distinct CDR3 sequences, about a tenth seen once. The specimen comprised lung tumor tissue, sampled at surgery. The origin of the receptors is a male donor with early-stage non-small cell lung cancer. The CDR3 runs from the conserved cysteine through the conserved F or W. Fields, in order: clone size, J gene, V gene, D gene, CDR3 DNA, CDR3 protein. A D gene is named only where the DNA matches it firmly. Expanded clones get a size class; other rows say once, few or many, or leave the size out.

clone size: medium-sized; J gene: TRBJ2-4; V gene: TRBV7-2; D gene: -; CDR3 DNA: TGTGCCAGCAGCTCAGGCCCGAACGGCATTCAGTACTTC; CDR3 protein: CASSSGPNGIQYF
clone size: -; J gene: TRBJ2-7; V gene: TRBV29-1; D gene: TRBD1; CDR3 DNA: TGCAGCGTGACTAGGACAGGGGTAGGATACGAGCAGTACTTC; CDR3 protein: CSVTRTGVGYEQYF
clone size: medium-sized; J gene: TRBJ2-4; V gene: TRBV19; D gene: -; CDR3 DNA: TGTGCCACCGGACGAGCGGCCAAAAACATTCAGTACTTC; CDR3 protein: CATGRAAKNIQYF
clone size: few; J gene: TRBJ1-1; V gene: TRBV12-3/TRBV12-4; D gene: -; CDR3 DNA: TGTGCCAGCAGTTCGGACAAGAACACTGAAGCTTTCTTT; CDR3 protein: CASSSDKNTEAFF
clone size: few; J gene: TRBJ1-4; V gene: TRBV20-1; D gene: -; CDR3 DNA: TGCAGTGCCAATACTAGGACGGAGAATGAAAAACTGTTTTTT; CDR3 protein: CSANTRTENEKLFF
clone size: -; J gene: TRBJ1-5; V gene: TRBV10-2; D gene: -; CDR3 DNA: TGCGCCAGCAGTCCCAGGGGATCGACAGGCAATCAGCCCCAGCATTTT; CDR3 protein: CASSPRGSTGNQPQHF
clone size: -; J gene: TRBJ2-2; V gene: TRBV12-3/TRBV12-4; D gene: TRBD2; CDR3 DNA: TGTGCCAGCAGCCTAGCGGGATTCGGGGAGCTGTTTTTT; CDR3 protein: CASSLAGFGELFF
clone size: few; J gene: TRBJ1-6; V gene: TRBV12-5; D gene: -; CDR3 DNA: TGTGCTAGTGCCGCCAGGGAGGGTTCACCCCTCCACTTT; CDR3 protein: CASAAREGSPLHF
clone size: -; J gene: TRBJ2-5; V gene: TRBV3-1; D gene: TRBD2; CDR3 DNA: TGTGCCAGCAGCCAAGACCTAGCGGCAACGCAAGAGACCCAGTACTTC; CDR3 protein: CASSQDLAATQETQYF
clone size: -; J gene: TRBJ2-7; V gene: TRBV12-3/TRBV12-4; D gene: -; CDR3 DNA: TGTGCCAGCAGTTTAGGCTCTAAGCACGAGCAGTACTTC; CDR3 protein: CASSLGSKHEQYF
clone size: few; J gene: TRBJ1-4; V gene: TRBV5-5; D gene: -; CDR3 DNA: TGTGCCAGCAGCTTGGGTCCGGTGGCGGAAAAACTGTTTTTT; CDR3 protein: CASSLGPVAEKLFF
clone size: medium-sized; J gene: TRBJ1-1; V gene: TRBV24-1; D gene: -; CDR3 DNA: TGTGCCACCAGTGAGTCAGGGAACACTGAAGCTTTCTTT; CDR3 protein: CATSESGNTEAFF
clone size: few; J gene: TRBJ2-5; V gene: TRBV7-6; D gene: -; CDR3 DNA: TGTGCCAGCAGCTTAAACGCCGGTAGGGAGACCCAGTACTTC; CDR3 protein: CASSLNAGRETQYF
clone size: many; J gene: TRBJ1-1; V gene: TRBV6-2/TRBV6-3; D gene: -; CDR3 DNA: TGTGCCAGCAGTCTCGGCACTGAAGCTTTCTTT; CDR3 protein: CASSLGTEAFF
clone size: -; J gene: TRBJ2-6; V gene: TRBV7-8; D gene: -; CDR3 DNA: TGTGCCAGCAGCCCGCAGGTTTCAGAGGCCAACGTCCTGACTTTC; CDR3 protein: CASSPQVSEANVLTF
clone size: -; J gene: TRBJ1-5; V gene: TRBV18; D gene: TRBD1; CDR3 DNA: TGTGCCAGCTCCCTTGGACAGGGATCATTGAAGCCCCAGCATTTT; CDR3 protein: CASSLGQGSLKPQHF
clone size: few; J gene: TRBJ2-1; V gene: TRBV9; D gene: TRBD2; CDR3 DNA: TGTGCCAGCAATCGAGCGGGGGGGCGTGAGCAGTTCTTC; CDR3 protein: CASNRAGGREQFF
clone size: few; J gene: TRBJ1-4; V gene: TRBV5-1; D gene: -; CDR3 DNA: TGCGCCAGCAGCTTGAGACCGACGGGTCTCAATGAAAAACTGTTTTTT; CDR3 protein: CASSLRPTGLNEKLFF
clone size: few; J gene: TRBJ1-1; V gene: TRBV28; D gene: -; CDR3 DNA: TGTGCCAGCAGTTTAAGGGCGGGACACCTTGAAGCTTTCTTT; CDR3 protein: CASSLRAGHLEAFF
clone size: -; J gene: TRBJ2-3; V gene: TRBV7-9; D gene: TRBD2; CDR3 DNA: TGTGCCCGGGCGGGGACTAGCGGGAGTGACACGCAGTATTTT; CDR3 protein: CARAGTSGSDTQYF
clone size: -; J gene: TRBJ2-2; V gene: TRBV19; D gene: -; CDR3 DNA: TGTGCCAGTAGGGGGACCGCGGCAGGCACCGGGGAGCTGTTTTTT; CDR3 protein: CASRGTAAGTGELFF
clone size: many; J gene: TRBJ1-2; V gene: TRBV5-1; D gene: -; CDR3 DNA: TGCGCCAGCAGCTTGAATATCCGGGGCTATGGCTACACCTTC; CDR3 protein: CASSLNIRGYGYTF
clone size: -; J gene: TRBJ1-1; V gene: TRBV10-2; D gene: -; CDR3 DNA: TGCGCCAGCATCTCAGGGGTGAGCACTGAAGCTTTCTTT; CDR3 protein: CASISGVSTEAFF
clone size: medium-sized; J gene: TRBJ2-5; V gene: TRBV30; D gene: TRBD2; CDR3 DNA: TGTGCCGGGACTAGCGGGAGCCAAGAGACCCAGTACTTC; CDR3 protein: CAGTSGSQETQYF
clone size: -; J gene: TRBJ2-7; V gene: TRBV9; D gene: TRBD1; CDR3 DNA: TGTGCCAGCAGCGCGGCACAGGGGGCGGGCGAGCAGTACTTC; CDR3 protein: CASSAAQGAGEQYF
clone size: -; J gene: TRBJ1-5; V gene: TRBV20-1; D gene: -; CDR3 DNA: TGCAGTGTTAGCGCCCCGGGGTTCGATCAGCCCCAGCATTTT; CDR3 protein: CSVSAPGFDQPQHF
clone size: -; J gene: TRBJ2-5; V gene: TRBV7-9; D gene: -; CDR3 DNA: TGTGCCAGCAGCTTAGGCTCTCAGGGGACCCAGTACTTC; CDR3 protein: CASSLGSQGTQYF
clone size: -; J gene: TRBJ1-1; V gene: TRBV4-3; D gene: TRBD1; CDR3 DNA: TGCGCCAGCAGCCATGCCGGGACAGGGACTCCTTTCTTT; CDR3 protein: CASSHAGTGTPFF
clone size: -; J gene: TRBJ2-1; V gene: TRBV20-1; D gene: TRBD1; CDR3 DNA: TGCAGTGCTCCGGGACAGGGAACAGATGAGCAGTTCTTC; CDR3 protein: CSAPGQGTDEQFF
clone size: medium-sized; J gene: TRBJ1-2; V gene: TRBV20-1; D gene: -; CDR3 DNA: TGCAGTGCTAGAGATGGCCAGGGCTATGGGGACATCTATGGCTACACCTTC; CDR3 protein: CSARDGQGYGDIYGYTF
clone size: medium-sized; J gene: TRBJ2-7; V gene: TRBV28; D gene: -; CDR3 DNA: TGTGCCAGCAGTTTATCCATTGGGGCCTACGAGCAGTACTTC; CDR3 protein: CASSLSIGAYEQYF
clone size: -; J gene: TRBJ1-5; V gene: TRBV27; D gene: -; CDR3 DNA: TGTGCCAGCAGTTGGTACAGGGATCAGCCCCAGCATTTT; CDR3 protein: CASSWYRDQPQHF
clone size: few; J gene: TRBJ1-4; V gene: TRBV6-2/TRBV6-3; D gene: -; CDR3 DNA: TGTGCCAGCAGTGACCGGGCGCTAACTAATGAAAAACTGTTTTTT; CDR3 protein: CASSDRALTNEKLFF
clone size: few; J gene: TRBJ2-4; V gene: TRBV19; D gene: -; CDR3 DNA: TGTGCCAGTAGTATTACGGTAGCCAAAAACATTCAGTACTTC; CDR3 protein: CASSITVAKNIQYF
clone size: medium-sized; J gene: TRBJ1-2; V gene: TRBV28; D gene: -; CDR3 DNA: TGTGCCAGCCGACCTAGAGTCGCGTATGGCTACACCTTC; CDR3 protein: CASRPRVAYGYTF
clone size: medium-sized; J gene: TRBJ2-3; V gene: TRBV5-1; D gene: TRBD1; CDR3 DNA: TGCGCCAGCAGCTCCGGGACAGGGGTAGATACGCAGTATTTT; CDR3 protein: CASSSGTGVDTQYF